These 28 T cell receptor beta chains originate from one sample sequenced in a study of OX40 agonist ivuxolimab in advanced cancers. The table came from immunoSEQ multiplex PCR; TCRdb's copy has only in-frame clones and leaves some out. Of under 25,000 clones in the sample, 65% to 90% were seen once. The sequencing used CD4+ or CD8+ T cells sorted from blood, collected in a trial of the OX40 agonist ivuxolimab. The receptors were gathered from an adult with an advanced solid tumor such as melanoma, head and neck, liver or kidney cancer.

This clone was counted between two and nine times. The chain joins TRBV2 to TRBJ2-7; D gene unclear. The CDR3 runs to 16 residues. Germline V gives CDR1 SNHLY, CDR2 FYNNEI. V lost 2 bases to trimming and J lost 3 bases, with 17 bases between them. The CDR3 region has the DNA TGTGCCAGCAGTGAAATCAGGCGGAATGCCCTCTACGAGCAGTACTTC. Protein sequence: CASSEIRRNALYEQYF.

The rearrangement links TRBV5-1 to TRBJ2-5; 9 bases align to TRBD1. The CDR3 sequence is 15 residues long. Germline V CDR1 and CDR2: SGHRS, YFSETQ. J lost 2 bases, V lost 4 bases, and 6 bases had no gene match. The CDR3: CASSGDRAGQETQYF. The CDR3, as DNA: TGCGCCAGCAGCGGGGACAGGGCAGGACAAGAGACCCAGTACTTC.

This clone was detected a few times. The chain uses TRBV28 and TRBJ1-6; D ambiguous. V was clipped by 3 bases and J by 3 bases, with 9 bases between them. Germline V gives CDR1 MDHEN, CDR2 SYDVKM. The CDR3 totals 15 residues. The DNA of the CDR3 is TGTGCCAGCAGTTTCCCGGGCCTCTATAATTCACCCCTCCACTTT. Protein sequence: CASSFPGLYNSPLHF.

This clone showed up just a few times. The chain has TRBV7-3 and TRBJ2-1; 7 nucleotides align to TRBD1. Germline values: CDR1 SGHTA, CDR2 FQGTGA. The trim removed 5 bases at V and 0 bases at J, leaving 4 bases unmatched. This CDR3 comprises 15 residues. For the CDR3, the DNA is TGTGCCAGCAGCGTGGGACAGAGCTCCTACAATGAGCAGTTCTTC. This translates into CASSVGQSSYNEQFF.

This clone has only a few counts. The V and J genes are TRBV7-3 and TRBJ2-7; D remains unclear. Germline CDR1 is SGHTA and CDR2 is FQGTGA. The CDR3 totals 13 residues. V gave up 2 bases and J gave up 3 bases, with 8 bases separating them. CDR3 residues: CASSLYADYEQYF. The CDR3 DNA sequence: TGTGCCAGCAGCTTATACGCCGACTACGAGCAGTACTTC.

This clone occurred once. The chain carries TRBV5-1 and TRBJ1-2, with no clear D. The CDR3 loop spans 14 amino acids. Germline-derived CDR1 and CDR2 are SGHRS and YFSETQ. Trimming took off 0 bases at V and 0 bases at J, with 6 bases between the two ends. Written as DNA, the CDR3 is TGCGCCAGCAGCTTGGAGCCATCTAACTATGGCTACACCTTC. Translating it yields CASSLEPSNYGYTF. The complete variable domain, with remaining parts taken from reference TRBV5-1 and TRBJ1-2, reads KAGVTQTPRYLIKTRGQQVTLSCSPISGHRSVSWYQQTPGQGLQFLFEYFSETQRNKGNFPGRFSGRQFSNSRSEMNVSTLELGDSALYLCASSLEPSNYGYTFGSGTRLTVV.

The chain couples TRBV5-4 to TRBJ2-1; 11 bases are shared with TRBD2. The CDR3 sequence is 14 residues long. CDR1 is SGHNT and CDR2 is YYREEE in the germline V gene (reference sequence). With V trimmed by 3 bases and J by 7 bases, 3 bases remained unmatched. CDR3 protein: CASSWLAGGNEQFF. The CDR3 DNA is TGTGCCAGCAGCTGGTTAGCGGGGGGGAATGAGCAGTTCTTC.

V usage is TRBV7-2 and J usage is TRBJ1-1; D might be TRBD1 (6 bases). V lost 1 base and J lost 0, with 12 bases in between. The CDR3 totals 16 residues. Germline CDR1 is SGHTA and CDR2 is FQGNSA. CDR3 nucleotides: TGTGCCAGCAGCTTAGTGGGGGCGGGGATGAACACTGAAGCTTTCTTT. Protein product: CASSLVGAGMNTEAFF.

The rearrangement uses TRBV2 and TRBJ1-5; no reliable D call. The CDR3 consists of 14 residues. CDR1 SNHLY and CDR2 FYNNEI come from the germline V gene. Trimming took off 7 bases at V and 5 bases at J, with 15 bases between the two ends. CDR3 DNA sequence: TGTGCCAGCACCGGACCGGGTTTAGATCAGCCCCAGCATTTT. This gives the protein CASTGPGLDQPQHF.

This rearrangement joins TRBV5-1 to TRBJ1-1; possible D gene TRBD1, 5 bases. Between the trimmed V and J ends, which lost 3 bases and 0 bases, there was a span of 21 bases. Germline CDR1 reads SGHRS; CDR2 reads YFSETQ. The CDR3 consists of 18 residues. This chain's CDR3 is CASSSSPLGGSMNTEAFF. For the CDR3, the DNA is TGCGCCAGCAGCTCCTCACCCCTGGGGGGGAGCATGAACACTGAAGCTTTCTTT.

This chain uses TRBV6-8 with TRBJ1-5; tentatively, D is TRBD1 (5 bases). This CDR3 region has 15 residues. Germline lookup yields CDR1 MNHGY and CDR2 SAAAGT. Trimming removed 4 bases from V and 2 bases from J, with 12 bases in between. In DNA form, the CDR3 reads TGTGCCAGCAGTTGGACGGGGGACGGCAATCAGCCCCAGCATTTT. This codes for CASSWTGDGNQPQHF.

The rearrangement uses TRBV5-1 and TRBJ2-6, with unresolved D. V lost 1 base and J 0 bases, leaving 5 bases between the germline ends. CDR1 and CDR2 (germline): SGHRS, YFSETQ. This CDR3 is 15 amino acids long. In nucleotides, the CDR3 is TGCGCCAGCAGCTTGACACTCTCTGGGGCCAACGTCCTGACTTTC. Translating it yields CASSLTLSGANVLTF.

The chain uses TRBV4-1 and TRBJ1-1; TRBD1 is a possible D gene (5 bases). The CDR3 sequence is 16 residues long. The V and J ends lost 1 base and 0 bases respectively, with 12 bases between them. The V gene's germline CDR1 is MGHRA and CDR2 YSYEKL. CDR3 DNA sequence: TGCGCCAGCAGCCAAGGGTACAGGCGCATGAACACTGAAGCTTTCTTT. Encoded protein: CASSQGYRRMNTEAFF.

The chain carries TRBV6-6 and TRBJ2-3; no clear D gene. CDR1 and CDR2 (germline): MNHNY, SVGAGI (reference sequence). Between the trimmed V and J ends, which lost 5 bases and 0 bases, there was a span of 9 bases. This CDR3 spans 14 amino acids. As DNA, the CDR3 is TGTGCCAGCAGTGGAAGGGCTAGCACAGATACGCAGTATTTT. Protein sequence: CASSGRASTDTQYF.

J is TRBJ1-4 and V is TRBV18; TRBD1 aligns across 7 bases. V was pared by 4 bases and J by 4 bases, with 6 bases of the junction left unmatched. This CDR3 has 15 amino acids. Germline assignment: CDR1 KGHSH and CDR2 LQKENI. This CDR3 reads CASSLRQGDNEKLFF. Written as DNA, the CDR3 is TGTGCCAGCTCACTCCGACAGGGAGATAATGAAAAACTGTTTTTT.

The chain has TRBV15 and TRBJ2-3; tentative D call: TRBD2 (6 bases). V was clipped by 5 bases and J by 4 bases, with 19 bases between them. This CDR3 has 16 residues. Germline-derived CDR1 and CDR2 are LNHNV and YYDKDF (reference sequence). CDR3 bases: TGTGCCACCAGCGTGCTCGGGAGTTACGGGGCAGATACGCAGTATTTT. Translated: CATSVLGSYGADTQYF.

The V gene is TRBV27, the J gene TRBJ1-5; unclear D gene. The V and J ends lost 2 bases and 6 bases respectively, with 8 bases between them. The CDR3 is 13 amino acids. CDR1 MNHEY and CDR2 SMNVEV come from the germline V gene (reference sequence). This CDR3 is CASSLTFGQPQHF. The CDR3 coding sequence is TGTGCCAGCAGTTTAACCTTCGGTCAGCCCCAGCATTTT.

The DNA for the CDR3 is TGTGCCAGCTCACCTACAGGGAGCACCGGGGAGCTGTTTTTT. Its translation is CASSPTGSTGELFF. The chain links TRBV18 to TRBJ2-2; tentative D call: TRBD1 (6 bases). Trimming took off 3 bases at V and 4 bases at J, with 9 bases between the two ends. In germline, CDR1 is KGHSH, CDR2 LQKENI. This CDR3 spans 14 amino acids.

The chain employs TRBV7-9 and TRBJ1-2, with D maybe TRBD1 (6 bases). The CDR3 sequence is 15 residues long. Germline V gene data show CDR1 as SEHNR and CDR2 as FQNEAQ (reference sequence). V shed 3 bases and J shed 5 bases, with 16 bases lying between them. The CDR3 nucleotides are TGTGCCAGCAGCTTCCTAGGGGGACTGCTATATGGCTACACCTTC. Protein: CASSFLGGLLYGYTF.

The chain couples TRBV7-2 to TRBJ2-7; tentatively, D is TRBD2 (6 bases). The CDR3 runs to 16 residues. The germline V and J ends were trimmed by 6 bases and 1 base, with 19 bases remaining between them. Germline assignment: CDR1 SGHTA and CDR2 FQGNSA. The CDR3 protein is CASRSWGGPSSYEQYF. The CDR3 DNA reads TGTGCCAGCAGGTCTTGGGGAGGCCCCTCTTCCTACGAGCAGTACTTC.

The chain carries TRBV18 and TRBJ2-7; D may be TRBD1 or TRBD2 (7 bases each). V was clipped by 3 bases and J by 3 bases, with 18 bases between them. Germline-derived CDR1 and CDR2 are KGHSH and LQKENI. This CDR3 has 16 residues. Written as DNA, the CDR3 is TGTGCCAGCTCACCTTCCCGACAGGGAGGGCTCTACGAGCAGTACTTC. Translation gives CASSPSRQGGLYEQYF.

This sequence joins TRBV15 and TRBJ2-6, with D possibly TRBD1 on 6 matching bases. V was clipped by 3 bases and J by 3 bases, with 6 bases between them. Germline CDR1 reads LNHNV; CDR2 reads YYDKDF (reference sequence). CDR3 size: 14 residues. The CDR3 loop is CATSRTGGANVLTF. CDR3 in DNA: TGTGCCACCAGCAGGACAGGTGGGGCCAACGTCCTGACTTTC.

The J gene is TRBJ1-5, the V gene TRBV5-1, with 11 bases fitting TRBD1. Germline lookup yields CDR1 SGHRS and CDR2 YFSETQ. There are 14 residues in the CDR3. After removal of 2 bases from V and 7 bases from J, the junction contained 2 bases not matched to a gene. CDR3 residues: CASSLGTGGQPQHF. CDR3 DNA: TGCGCCAGCAGCTTAGGGACAGGGGGACAGCCCCAGCATTTT.

The chain combines TRBV21-1 with TRBJ1-2. TRBV21-1 corresponds to a pseudogene. This CDR3 contains 15 residues. The CDR3 coding sequence is TGTGCCAGCAGCTCTAAGGGCCCTTTTAACTATGGCTACACCTTC. The encoded protein is CASSSKGPFNYGYTF.

The V gene is TRBV18, the J gene TRBJ2-1; 12 bases agree with TRBD2. With 6 bases clipped from V and 7 bases from J, the junction kept 7 bases outside the gene matches. The CDR3 is 15 amino acids. The germline CDR1 and CDR2 sequences are KGHSH and LQKENI. The CDR3 protein is CASSFGTSGLNEQFF. CDR3 coding DNA: TGTGCCAGCTCCTTCGGGACTAGCGGGCTGAATGAGCAGTTCTTC.

The gene calls are TRBV30 and TRBJ1-5, with 8 bases identical to TRBD1. The CDR3 is 15 amino acids. The trim removed 2 bases at V and 5 bases at J, leaving 8 bases unmatched. Germline CDR1 GTSNPN, CDR2 SVGIG (reference sequence). The CDR3 DNA is TGTGCCTGGAGTCACCTGGGACAGGCCGATCAGCCCCAGCATTTT. Protein: CAWSHLGQADQPQHF.

This chain links TRBV28 with TRBJ2-5; D tentatively fits TRBD1 or TRBD2 (6 bases each). V was cut by 2 bases and J by 5 bases, with 15 bases left in between. The CDR3 totals 15 residues. Germline-derived CDR1 and CDR2 are MDHEN and SYDVKM. The CDR3 region has the DNA TGTGCCAGCAGTTTAGCAGGGAGAGGGGGGGAGACCCAGTACTTC. This translates into CASSLAGRGGETQYF.

The genes are TRBV5-4 and TRBJ2-7; 12 positions agree with TRBD2. V shed 4 bases, J shed 7 bases, and the junction held 6 bases outside the gene matches. The CDR3 has 14 amino acids. Germline V gene lookup returns CDR1 SGHNT and CDR2 YYREEE (reference sequence). The CDR3 DNA reads TGTGCCAGCAGCGCTGGACTAGCGGGATCTGAGCAGTACTTC. Its translation: CASSAGLAGSEQYF.